Each of the 21 T cell receptor beta chains below was sequenced from the same sample in a study of regulatory T cells in long-lasting Graves disease. Arm-PCR with iRepertoire HTBI primers amplified the CDR3 regions for these TCR beta libraries. TCRdb reprocessed the multiplex PCR reads with MiXCR, giving one entry per CDR3 protein. The sample records some 420,000 distinct CDR3 sequences, under 25% being singletons. The time point denotes: persistent/refractory GD, antithyroid drugs over 5 years with positive TRAb. Isolated PBMC RNA provided the starting material for the TCR library. This material consisted of peripheral blood mononuclear cells (PBMCs), taken when the disease was refractory, from a patient treated with antithyroid drugs. These receptors all stem from a female donor with Graves disease.

About this clonotype: This may come from a read error, since a much larger clone is one base off. This chain joins TRBV6-1 and TRBJ1-2, with D unclear. Germline CDR1 MNHNS, CDR2 SASEGT. The CDR3 spans 12 residues. Trimming pared 10 bases from V and 8 bases from J, leaving 17 bases between. The CDR3 reads CANNTADLGYTF. The CDR3 DNA is TGTGCCAACAACACTGCGGACCTAGGCTACACCTTC.

This clonotype was detected a few times. The J gene is TRBJ1-2, the V gene TRBV24-1; D is perhaps TRBD1 (5 bases). Germline V CDR1 and CDR2: KGHDR, SFDVKD. Trimming stripped 2 bases from V and 4 bases from J, with 10 bases between. This CDR3 has 14 amino acids. CDR3 sequence (DNA): TGTGCCACCAGTGATTGGTCTGGGGCCTATGGCTACACCTTC. Its translation is CATSDWSGAYGYTF.

The J gene is TRBJ2-1, the V gene TRBV12-3 or TRBV12-4; the match to TRBD2 covers 8 bases. Germline trimming cut 7 bases from V and 5 bases from J; bases unmatched to any gene: 13. CDR3 length equals 16 residues. The CDR3 nucleotides read TGTGCCAGCACCCCAGGTCTAGCGGGTCTCCACAATGAGCAGTTCTTC. As protein: CASTPGLAGLHNEQFF.

About this clonotype: Possible read error: a much larger clone is one base away. The chain couples TRBV12-3 or TRBV12-4 to TRBJ2-2; D is uncertain. There are 14 residues in the CDR3. The V and J ends lost 4 bases and 6 bases respectively, with 12 bases between them. The CDR3 coding sequence is TGTGCCAGCAGTTATACGGCGCGTGCCGGGGAGCTGTTTTTT. Protein product: CASSYTARAGELFF.

This clonotype showed up many times. The chain couples TRBV27 to TRBJ2-5, with D perhaps TRBD2 (6 bases). V gave up 5 bases and J gave up 0 bases, with 10 bases separating them. Germline CDR1 and CDR2: MNHEY and SMNVEV (reference sequence). CDR3 length: 14 residues. Here the CDR3 DNA reads TGTGCCAGCAGTGCGTGGGGGGACCAAGAGACCCAGTACTTC. Its translation is CASSAWGDQETQYF.

This clonotype was found a few times. The chain couples TRBV28 to TRBJ2-7; D unclear. V was cut by 3 bases and J by 2 bases, with 11 bases left in between. CDR3 length: 14 amino acids. The germline V gene has CDR1 MDHEN and CDR2 SYDVKM. The CDR3 DNA reads as TGTGCCAGCAGTTTTCCGACGGGCACCTACGAGCAGTACTTC. It specifies CASSFPTGTYEQYF.

The gene calls are TRBV19 and TRBJ2-7; D perhaps matches TRBD1 (6 bases). Germline loops: CDR1 LNHDA, CDR2 SQIVND (reference sequence). This CDR3 has 15 residues. The ends were cut back, 5 bases at V and 3 bases at J, with 17 bases in the middle. The CDR3 loop is CASSPRTEQVYEQYF. As DNA, the CDR3 is TGTGCCAGTAGTCCCCGGACAGAGCAAGTCTACGAGCAGTACTTC.

This clonotype was picked up many times. The V and J genes are TRBV12-3 or TRBV12-4 and TRBJ1-2; D is unresolved. Trimming removed 2 bases at V and 8 bases at J, with 18 bases between. The CDR3 length is 15 residues. The chain's CDR3 is CASSLKVEFVGGYTF. CDR3 DNA sequence: TGTGCCAGCAGTTTAAAGGTTGAATTCGTCGGGGGCTACACCTTC.

Only a few counts were recorded for this clonotype. As DNA, the CDR3 is TGTGCCAGCAATCCAGGGGCAGGGGGTGGTACCGGGGAGCTGTTTTTT. This sequence encodes CASNPGAGGGTGELFF. The V gene is TRBV6-2 or TRBV6-3, the J gene TRBJ2-2; 7 positions match TRBD1. CDR1 MNHEY and CDR2 SVGEGT come from the germline V gene. J gave up 5 bases and V 7 bases, and 13 bases lay outside the gene matches. This CDR3 has 16 amino acids.

The chain is built from TRBV20-1 and TRBJ1-5, with D perhaps matching TRBD1 (6 bases). Germline assignment: CDR1 DFQATT and CDR2 SNEGSKA (reference sequence). Trimming pared 5 bases from V and 9 bases from J, leaving 14 bases between. CDR3 length: 12 residues. CDR3 amino acids: CSAGTTDTPQHF. CDR3 DNA sequence: TGCAGTGCTGGGACAACGGATACGCCCCAGCATTTT.

This clonotype appeared many times. The V call is TRBV27, the J call TRBJ1-5, with D uncertain. The CDR3 is 11 residues long. CDR1 is MNHEY, CDR2 SMNVEV, per germline (reference sequence). V dropped 8 bases and J dropped 6 bases, with 8 bases sitting between them. Here the CDR3 reads CASGFSQPQHF. DNA for the CDR3: TGTGCCAGCGGCTTCTCTCAGCCCCAGCATTTT.

This clonotype was found many times. The gene calls are TRBV6-1 and TRBJ1-1; a possible D gene is TRBD1 (5 bases). This CDR3 has 14 residues. V was shortened by 6 bases and J by 3 bases, with 14 bases between the two germline ends. CDR1 MNHNS and CDR2 SASEGT come from the germline V gene. The CDR3 region is CASRPARAYTEAFF. The CDR3 DNA sequence: TGTGCCAGCAGGCCCGCCAGGGCCTACACTGAAGCTTTCTTT.

With respect to this clonotype: This sequence is one base from a far larger clone and is likely a read error. V usage is TRBV6-1 and J usage is TRBJ1-1; D possibly corresponds to TRBD1 (5 bases). The CDR3 runs 14 residues. Trimming cost V 11 bases and J 0 bases, with 16 bases left between them. Germline V gene lookup returns CDR1 MNHNS and CDR2 SASEGT. DNA for the CDR3: TGTGCCGGCACTCCCCCCAGGGTGAACACTGAAGCTTTCTTT. Translation: CAGTPPRVNTEAFF.

This clonotype was seen a few times. This chain joins TRBV2 and TRBJ2-3, with D possibly being TRBD1 or TRBD2 (5 bases each). The V gene's germline CDR1 is SNHLY and CDR2 FYNNEI. The CDR3 covers 14 residues. The ends were cut back, 7 bases at V and 2 bases at J, with 13 bases in the middle. Here the CDR3 DNA reads TGTGCCAGCACAAGGGGACGACTCACAGATACGCAGTATTTT. It translates to CASTRGRLTDTQYF.

This clonotype was picked up many times. The V gene is TRBV28, the J gene TRBJ2-2, with D possibly TRBD2 on 6 matching bases. V was cut by 5 bases and J by 1 base, with 14 bases left in between. The CDR3 totals 16 residues. In germline, CDR1 is MDHEN, CDR2 SYDVKM. The CDR3 nucleotides are TGTGCCAGCAGTCGCCGTCCGGGACTGAACACCGGGGAGCTGTTTTTT. It codes for CASSRRPGLNTGELFF.

This clonotype came up many times. The J gene is TRBJ1-5, the V gene TRBV2; tentatively, D is TRBD1 (6 bases). This CDR3 has 15 amino acids. The germline V gene has CDR1 SNHLY and CDR2 FYNNEI. Trimming removed 4 bases from V and 1 base from J, with 11 bases in between. CDR3 coding DNA: TGTGCCAGCAGTGGGACAGTAAAGAGCAATCAGCCCCAGCATTTT. Its translation: CASSGTVKSNQPQHF.

This clonotype was observed many times. V gene TRBV28 combines with J gene TRBJ1-2, with D maybe TRBD1 (6 bases). V was trimmed by 2 bases and J by 6 bases, leaving 7 bases between them. This CDR3 spans 12 amino acids. Germline CDR1 MDHEN, CDR2 SYDVKM. The CDR3, as DNA: TGTGCCAGCAGTTTAAGGGGGAATGGCTACACCTTC. Residues: CASSLRGNGYTF.

DNA for the CDR3: TGTGCCAGCAGTTACCGACTGAGAGCTAACTATGGCTACACCTTC. Encoded protein: CASSYRLRANYGYTF. The chain recombines TRBV6-2 or TRBV6-3 with TRBJ1-2; D call uncertain. V lost 2 bases and J lost 0, with 10 bases in between. Germline CDR1 reads MNHEY; CDR2 reads SVGEGT. There are 15 residues in the CDR3.

This clonotype was seen more than once but under ten times. Just one base apart from a much larger clone, this may be a read error. This chain uses TRBV28 with TRBJ1-5; D not certain. CDR3 length equals 12 residues. CDR1 and CDR2 (germline): MDHEN, SYDVKM. The CDR3 here is CASTGVRQPQQF. The CDR3 DNA is TGTGCCAGCACGGGTGTGCGTCAGCCCCAGCAGTTT.

The chain has TRBV10-3 and TRBJ1-2, with 10 bases aligning to TRBD1. After removal of 0 bases from V and 6 bases from J, the junction contained 7 bases not matched to a gene. Germline V CDR1 and CDR2: ENHRY, SYGVKD. This CDR3 spans 16 amino acids. The CDR3 region has the DNA TGTGCCATCAGTGAGTCGAGGGACAGGGGAATTGATGGCTACACCTTC. Translating gives CAISESRDRGIDGYTF.

This clonotype occurred many times. The V call is TRBV28, the J call TRBJ1-1; D is uncertain. The CDR3 has 13 amino acids. With 0 bases removed from V and 11 bases from J, the gap between germline ends came to 13 bases. Looked up from germline, CDR1 is MDHEN and CDR2 is SYDVKM. DNA for the CDR3: TGTGCCAGCAGTTTATGGGCAGGACGAGGCGCTTTCTTT. Encoded protein: CASSLWAGRGAFF.